This T cell receptor (beta chain) was captured in a study of immune heterogeneity within non-small cell lung tumors. Study information: Tumors were classified as 4 squamous cell carcinomas, some eleven non-squamous carcinomas and 1 not otherwise specified.

Sample share makes this clonotype medium-sized. Multiplex PCR employing 32 V and 13 J primers generated amplicons of the TCR beta CDR3. Using its own MiXCR run on the multiplex PCR reads, TCRdb lists one record per CDR3 protein. In the table there are around 11,000 distinct CDR3 sequences, 30% of which are singletons. Each sample used approximately 550 ng of genomic DNA from bulk tumor tissue. Taken during surgery, several biopsies per primary tumor were spaced as far apart as possible within the tumor mass. Those enrolled were patients newly diagnosed with untreated non-small cell lung cancer and undergoing curative surgery. Sequencing was carried out using lung tumor tissue. The sequence derives from a woman in her fifties or sixties with non-small cell lung cancer.

DNA of the CDR3: TGTGCCAGCAGATCCACCAGGGGGGTAGTCGAAAAACTGTTTTTT. Translation gives CASRSTRGVVEKLFF. This chain uses TRBV27 with TRBJ1-4; 7 bases agree with TRBD1. From germline, CDR1 is MNHEY and CDR2 SMNVEV (reference sequence). The CDR3 extends over 15 amino acids. The junction had 12 bases not matched to a gene; V was cut back by 6 bases and J by 8 bases.